This passage covers 26 T cell receptor beta chains from one sample sequenced in a study of human T cells and chemical hapten exposure. From the RACE reads, TCRdb called clonotypes with MiXCR, one entry per CDR3 protein. The repertoire holds 99,000 or so distinct CDR3 sequences, with less than 14% as singletons. The time point is: pre-sensitization, week 0. Treatment specified: therapeutic diphenylcyclopropenone sensitization with weekly scalp DPC. The starting material was whole blood, obtained in connection with sensitization to the hapten diphenylcyclopropenone (DPC). Receptors originate from a woman aged 60-75 years with alopecia areata. Some clones in this sample may be carry-over from other donors' samples.

This clonotype was seen many times. The rearrangement joins TRBV3-1 to TRBJ1-6; D is unclear. The CDR3 loop spans 13 amino acids. Germline CDR1 is LGHDT and CDR2 is YNNKEL (reference sequence). The germline V and J ends were trimmed by 3 bases and 7 bases, with 7 bases remaining between them. The CDR3 nucleotides are TGTGCCAGCAGCCAGCAAGAAAATTCACCCCTCCACTTT. Encoded protein: CASSQQENSPLHF.

This clonotype was seen many times. The chain links TRBV7-9 to TRBJ1-2; D is perhaps TRBD1 (5 bases). Germline values: CDR1 SEHNR, CDR2 FQNEAQ (reference sequence). V lost 5 bases, J lost 5 bases, and 12 bases lay in between. This CDR3 comprises 13 residues. In nucleotides, the CDR3 is TGTGCCAGCAGCCCCGACAGAGCGTATGGCTACACCTTC. Amino acids: CASSPDRAYGYTF. The full variable domain, its missing parts supplied by reference TRBV7-9 and TRBJ1-2, is DTGVSQNPRHKITKRGQNVTFRCDPISEHNRLYWYRQTLGQGPEFLTYFQNEAQLEKSRLLSDRFSAERPKGSFSTLEIQRTEQGDSAMYLCASSPDRAYGYTFGSGTRLTVV.

This clonotype was seen ten or more times. V usage is TRBV7-2 and J usage is TRBJ2-6; D uncertain. Trimming stripped 8 bases from V and 1 base from J, with 9 bases between. The germline V gene encodes CDR1 SGHTA and CDR2 FQGNSA. This CDR3 has 14 residues. CDR3 DNA: TGTGCCAGCTCCCGTGAATCTGGGGCCAACGTCCTGACTTTC. It encodes CASSRESGANVLTF.

The V call is TRBV27, the J call TRBJ1-2; TRBD1 matches 7 bases. CDR3 size: 15 residues. The trim removed 5 bases at V and 0 bases at J, leaving 6 bases unmatched. Germline V gives CDR1 MNHEY, CDR2 SMNVEV (reference sequence). CDR3 sequence reads: CASSRDSPTNYGYTF. CDR3 coding DNA: TGTGCCAGCAGTCGGGACAGCCCTACTAACTATGGCTACACCTTC.

The sample holds a few counts of this clonotype. The chain has TRBV18 and TRBJ2-3; the D gene is possibly TRBD1 (6 bases). The CDR3 consists of 15 residues. Trimming cost V 10 bases and J 2 bases, with 19 bases left between them. Germline V CDR1 and CDR2: KGHSH, LQKENI. The CDR3 region is CATRDPGEATDTQYF. As DNA, the CDR3 is TGTGCCACTCGGGACCCAGGGGAAGCCACAGATACGCAGTATTTT.

The rearrangement links TRBV5-1 to TRBJ2-2; the D is unclear. The CDR3 contains 14 residues. Trimming left V 9 bases short and J 4 bases short, with 16 bases between. Germline V CDR1 and CDR2: SGHRS, YFSETQ. The CDR3 sequence: CATQESMGTGELFF. The CDR3 DNA is TGCGCCACCCAGGAATCGATGGGCACCGGGGAGCTGTTTTTT.

This clonotype came up many times. The rearrangement links TRBV20-1 to TRBJ1-2; D possibly corresponds to TRBD1 (5 bases). The CDR3 sequence is 14 residues long. Germline V gene lookup returns CDR1 DFQATT and CDR2 SNEGSKA (reference sequence). V was cut by 5 bases and J by 5 bases, with 18 bases left in between. Here the CDR3 reads CSASGGAVGYGYTF. CDR3 bases: TGCAGTGCTTCCGGGGGAGCGGTAGGGTATGGCTACACCTTC.

At least ten counts were recorded for this clonotype. The chain recombines TRBV4-2 with TRBJ1-5; D not resolved. The CDR3 loop spans 15 amino acids. V was clipped by 1 base and J by 4 bases, with 11 bases between them. Germline V gene lookup returns CDR1 LGHNA and CDR2 YNFKEQ. This CDR3 is CASSQGLLSNQPQHF. In DNA form, the CDR3 reads TGTGCCAGCAGCCAAGGTCTTCTAAGTAATCAGCCCCAGCATTTT.

This clonotype was picked up many times. The rearrangement links TRBV12-3 or TRBV12-4 to TRBJ1-3; D remains ambiguous. V lost 3 bases and J 9 bases, leaving 12 bases between the germline ends. The length of the CDR3 is 13 residues. The CDR3 region has the DNA TGTGCCAGCAGTTTCGAAGGGAGCGTCACCATATATTTT. This gives the protein CASSFEGSVTIYF.

The sample holds many counts of this clonotype. The V gene is TRBV5-1, the J gene TRBJ1-2, with 7 bases lining up with TRBD1. Germline V CDR1 and CDR2: SGHRS, YFSETQ. V was pared by 0 bases and J by 2 bases, with 7 bases of the junction left unmatched. The CDR3 loop spans 16 amino acids. Written as DNA, the CDR3 is TGCGCCAGCAGCTTGGCCAACAGGGGACTCAACTATGGCTACACCTTC. Amino acid sequence: CASSLANRGLNYGYTF. Filled out from reference TRBV5-1 and TRBJ1-2, the complete variable domain reads KAGVTQTPRYLIKTRGQQVTLSCSPISGHRSVSWYQQTPGQGLQFLFEYFSETQRNKGNFPGRFSGRQFSNSRSEMNVSTLELGDSALYLCASSLANRGLNYGYTFGSGTRLTVV.

The rearrangement uses TRBV5-4 and TRBJ2-2, with 7 bases identical to TRBD2. Germline V gives CDR1 SGHNT, CDR2 YYREEE (reference sequence). The V and J ends lost 4 bases and 0 bases, in that order; junction bases with no gene match: 12. The CDR3 totals 18 residues. The CDR3 reads CASSAPGSGKTNTGELFF. CDR3 DNA: TGTGCCAGCAGCGCCCCGGGGAGCGGGAAGACGAACACCGGGGAGCTGTTTTTT.

This clonotype was seen at least ten times. V gene TRBV7-2 combines with J gene TRBJ2-1; TRBD1 might be the D (5 bases). V was cut by 1 base and J by 9 bases, with 16 bases left in between. The CDR3 runs to 15 residues. Germline values: CDR1 SGHTA, CDR2 FQGNSA. The CDR3 nucleotides are TGTGCCAGCAGCTTAGTTACAGGATACCCGAGTGAGCAGTTCTTC. Its protein product is CASSLVTGYPSEQFF.

This clonotype was detected only a few times. The chain joins TRBV27 to TRBJ2-3; 11 positions agree with TRBD1. Germline V lookup: CDR1 MNHEY, CDR2 SMNVEV (reference sequence). The CDR3 covers 14 residues. The V and J ends lost 6 bases and 5 bases, in that order; junction bases with no gene match: 4. The DNA for the CDR3 is TGTGCCAGCAGCGGACAGGGGGCCGGAGATACGCAGTATTTT. Translated: CASSGQGAGDTQYF.

This clonotype occurred many times. J is TRBJ2-1 and V is TRBV18, with TRBD1 identical over 8 bases. J was trimmed by 5 bases and V by 3 bases; bases with no gene match: 9. This CDR3 has 16 amino acids. From germline, CDR1 is KGHSH and CDR2 LQKENI. The DNA for the CDR3 is TGTGCCAGCTCACCTTTCCGGGACAGGACGGACAATGAGCAGTTCTTC. It encodes CASSPFRDRTDNEQFF.

The J gene is TRBJ2-7, the V gene TRBV6-6; the D gene is possibly TRBD2 (5 bases). The CDR3 contains 14 residues. Germline CDR1 is MNHNY and CDR2 is SVGAGI (reference sequence). V was cut by 2 bases and J by 6 bases, with 14 bases left in between. The CDR3 here is CASSYRHGVGEQYF. The CDR3 nucleotides read TGTGCCAGCAGTTACCGTCACGGGGTTGGCGAGCAGTACTTC.

The sample holds many counts of this clonotype. The chain employs TRBV29-1 and TRBJ2-7; TRBD1 agrees at 7 bases. J gave up 4 bases and V 6 bases, and 12 bases lay outside the gene matches. Germline V gene sequence: CDR1 SQVTM, CDR2 ANQGSEA. The CDR3 is made up of 14 amino acids. The CDR3 loop reads CSVLQGQPDYEQYF. CDR3 in DNA: TGCAGCGTCCTCCAGGGACAGCCCGATTACGAGCAGTACTTC.

This clonotype was detected ten times or more. This chain uses TRBV5-6 with TRBJ1-6; TRBD1 matches at 7 bases. This CDR3 spans 14 amino acids. Unmatched junction bases numbered 7, after V lost 2 bases and J lost 11 bases. Germline lookup yields CDR1 SGHDT and CDR2 YYEEEE. For the CDR3, the DNA is TGTGCCAGCAGCTTCGACAGGGAAGTGGCACCCCTCCACTTT. It is translated as CASSFDREVAPLHF.

V is TRBV7-9 and J is TRBJ2-1; 9 bases match TRBD2. Germline-derived CDR1 and CDR2 are SEHNR and FQNEAQ (reference sequence). Losses at the gene ends were 3 bases for V and 2 bases for J; bases not matched to a gene: 2. This CDR3 has 15 amino acids. CDR3 bases: TGTGCCAGCAGCTTTAGCGGGGGCACCTACAATGAGCAGTTCTTC. Translating it yields CASSFSGGTYNEQFF.

This clonotype was seen repeatedly, ten times or more. This chain connects TRBV29-1 to TRBJ1-4, with a possible D match to TRBD1 (6 bases). CDR3 size: 13 residues. Germline CDR1 SQVTM, CDR2 ANQGSEA. Trimming removed 2 bases from V and 8 bases from J, with 12 bases in between. CDR3 sequence: CSVELQGGEKLFF. CDR3 sequence (DNA): TGCAGCGTTGAACTACAGGGCGGGGAAAAACTGTTTTTT.

This clonotype occurred many times. The V call is TRBV3-1, the J call TRBJ2-2, with 7 bases fitting TRBD1. The CDR3 is made up of 13 amino acids. Germline trimming cut 4 bases from V and 7 bases from J; bases unmatched to any gene: 3. Germline V lookup: CDR1 LGHDT, CDR2 YNNKEL (reference sequence). In DNA form, the CDR3 reads TGTGCCAGCAGCCGAACAGGGGTCGGGGAGCTGTTTTTT. The encoded protein is CASSRTGVGELFF.

This clonotype showed up many times. This rearrangement joins TRBV18 to TRBJ1-5; the D is unclear. Trimming took off 2 bases at V and 5 bases at J, with 13 bases between the two ends. CDR3 length: 15 amino acids. Germline V gives CDR1 KGHSH, CDR2 LQKENI. CDR3 residues: CASSPGPREDQPQHF. The CDR3 bases are TGTGCCAGCTCACCAGGCCCAAGGGAGGATCAGCCCCAGCATTTT.

The table lists this clonotype with many counts. The rearrangement links TRBV7-2 to TRBJ1-1; no reliable D call. Per the germline V gene, CDR1 is SGHTA and CDR2 is FQGNSA. V shed 5 bases and J shed 1 base, with 14 bases lying between them. This CDR3 has 15 amino acids. As DNA, the CDR3 is TGTGCCAGCAGCCCATGGGCACCTAGGAACACTGAAGCTTTCTTT. This encodes CASSPWAPRNTEAFF.

This clonotype was counted many times. V usage is TRBV10-3 and J usage is TRBJ2-3; 11 positions agree with TRBD2. With V trimmed by 10 bases and J by 4 bases, 7 bases remained unmatched. There are 14 residues in the CDR3. Germline CDR1 is ENHRY and CDR2 is SYGVKD. The CDR3 spells CATQLAGVADTQYF. Written as DNA, the CDR3 is TGTGCCACCCAACTAGCGGGGGTCGCAGATACGCAGTATTTT.

The J gene is TRBJ1-6, the V gene TRBV7-2; 7 bases map to TRBD1. The CDR3 has 17 residues. The V gene end was trimmed by 5 bases and the J gene end by 7 bases; junction bases not matched to a gene: 14. Germline V gives CDR1 SGHTA, CDR2 FQGNSA. CDR3: CASSPRTGSGGNSPLHF. As DNA, the CDR3 is TGTGCCAGCAGCCCACGGACAGGTTCGGGCGGAAATTCACCCCTCCACTTT.

The chain is built from TRBV29-1 and TRBJ1-2; D unresolved. V lost 3 bases and J lost 5, with 7 bases in between. The length of the CDR3 is 11 residues. Germline loops: CDR1 SQVTM, CDR2 ANQGSEA. The CDR3 region is CSVDPDYGYTF. As DNA, the CDR3 is TGCAGCGTTGACCCCGATTATGGCTACACCTTC.

This clonotype has a handful of counts. The V call is TRBV25-1, the J call TRBJ1-4, with 8 bases identical to TRBD1. V gave up 3 bases and J gave up 5 bases; unmatched junction bases: 5. CDR1 and CDR2 (germline): MGHDK, SYGVNS. This CDR3 is 15 amino acids long. The CDR3 protein is CASSDDRGTNEKLFF. For the CDR3, the DNA is TGTGCCAGCAGTGATGACAGGGGAACAAATGAAAAACTGTTTTTT.